These 16 T cell receptor beta chains share one sample of origin, sequenced in a study of circulating and synovial CD4+ cells in juvenile arthritis. Sequencing used immunoSEQ multiplex PCR; TCRdb keeps in-frame clones, though not all of them. The sample lists around 32,000 clones; less than 97% were seen once. Source material: CD4+ T cells from blood. These receptors all stem from a human donor with juvenile idiopathic arthritis.

The chain recombines TRBV11-2 with TRBJ2-2, with 9 bases identical to TRBD1. V trimming: 3 bases; J trimming: 4 bases; junction bases outside the gene matches: 3. The CDR3 covers 15 residues. CDR1 is SGHAT, CDR2 FQNNGV, per germline. The CDR3 here is CASSLGQGFTGELFF. CDR3 nucleotides: TGTGCCAGCAGCTTGGGACAGGGATTCACCGGGGAGCTGTTTTTT. Filled out from reference TRBV11-2 and TRBJ2-2, the complete variable domain reads EAGVAQSPRYKIIEKRQSVAFWCNPISGHATLYWYQQILGQGPKLLIQFQNNGVVDDSQLPKDRFSAERLKGVDSTLKIQPAKLEDSAVYLCASSLGQGFTGELFFGEGSRLTVL.

The V gene is TRBV2, the J gene TRBJ2-7, with D possibly TRBD1 on 6 matching bases. The CDR3 extends over 13 amino acids. Germline V gene sequence: CDR1 SNHLY, CDR2 FYNNEI. Trimming removed 6 bases from V and 4 bases from J, with 13 bases in between. In DNA, the CDR3 is TGTGCCAGCAGAGGGACACCAGGTTACGAGCAGTACTTC. Translated: CASRGTPGYEQYF.

V and J are TRBV7-8 and TRBJ1-2; 8 nucleotides agree with TRBD1. This CDR3 region has 16 residues. Germline values: CDR1 SGHVS, CDR2 FQNEAQ. Trimming took 1 base from V and 8 from J; bases not matched to a gene: 12. CDR3 nucleotide sequence: TGTGCCAGCAGCTTAGATAGGACAGGGCTGGGAGACGGCTACACCTTC. This translates into CASSLDRTGLGDGYTF.

J is TRBJ1-2 and V is TRBV6-5; maybe TRBD1 (6 bases). CDR3 length: 13 residues. Germline assignment: CDR1 MNHEY and CDR2 SVGAGI. The V end was cut by 4 bases, the J end by 7 bases, with 13 bases between. The CDR3: CASSSPGQPGYTF. CDR3 nucleotides: TGTGCCAGCAGTTCCCCGGGACAACCTGGCTACACCTTC.

V gene TRBV5-1 combines with J gene TRBJ1-5, with a weak D call TRBD1 (5 bases). The V and J ends lost 4 bases and 2 bases respectively, with 13 bases between them. The CDR3 is made up of 15 amino acids. CDR1 and CDR2 (germline): SGHRS, YFSETQ. The CDR3 DNA reads as TGCGCCAGCAGCCCGGGGGGGTATGGCAATCAGCCCCAGCATTTT. Residues: CASSPGGYGNQPQHF.

This chain uses TRBV5-4 with TRBJ2-7, with a weak D call TRBD1 (5 bases). V lost 8 bases and J lost 2, with 17 bases in between. Germline CDR1 reads SGHNT; CDR2 reads YYREEE (reference sequence). This CDR3 has 14 amino acids. The CDR3 DNA follows: TGTGCCAGTACGGCGGACACCGACACCTACGAGCAGTACTTC. Encoded protein: CASTADTDTYEQYF.

This chain joins TRBV28 and TRBJ2-7; 9 bases align to TRBD1. V gave up 6 bases and J gave up 0 bases; unmatched junction bases: 6. CDR1 is MDHEN, CDR2 SYDVKM, per germline. The CDR3 contains 15 residues. In DNA form, the CDR3 reads TGTGCCAGCAGCCGACAGGGGGGGGGCTCCTACGAGCAGTACTTC. Residues: CASSRQGGGSYEQYF.

The V call is TRBV29-1, the J call TRBJ2-1, with D perhaps matching TRBD1 (6 bases). V was pared by 5 bases and J by 9 bases, with 20 bases between. CDR3 length equals 14 residues. The germline gives CDR1 SQVTM, CDR2 ANQGSEA. The CDR3 DNA is TGCAGCGTTACCTTGTCTCGAATAGGGGGTGAGCAGTTCTTC. It codes for CSVTLSRIGGEQFF.

The CDR3 DNA reads TGTGCCAGCTCGGCGGAAAACTATGGCTACACCTTC. Protein product: CASSAENYGYTF. The chain carries TRBV2 and TRBJ1-2; D gene uncertain. The V end was cut by 8 bases, the J end by 2 bases, with 9 bases between. CDR1 is SNHLY, CDR2 FYNNEI, per germline. The CDR3 contains 12 residues.

This chain uses TRBV7-2 with TRBJ1-2; D uncertain. This CDR3 spans 13 amino acids. Germline loops: CDR1 SGHTA, CDR2 FQGNSA. With 0 bases removed from V and 5 bases from J, the gap between germline ends came to 7 bases. The CDR3 here is CASSLAVRYGYTF. The CDR3, as DNA: TGTGCCAGCAGCTTAGCCGTGCGATATGGCTACACCTTC. The full variable domain, rest sourced from reference TRBV7-2 and TRBJ1-2, is GAGVSQSPSNKVTEKGKDVELRCDPISGHTALYWYRQSLGQGLEFLIYFQGNSAPDKSGLPSDRFSAERTGGSVSTLTIQRTQQEDSAVYLCASSLAVRYGYTFGSGTRLTVV.

This clone was counted a single time. The rearrangement joins TRBV9 to TRBJ2-5; weak D call: TRBD2 (6 bases). CDR1 is SGDLS and CDR2 is YYNGEE in the germline V gene. The CDR3 covers 13 residues. Trimming removed 4 bases from V and 5 bases from J, with 12 bases in between. The chain's CDR3 is CASSSGTVETQYF. The CDR3 DNA reads as TGTGCCAGCAGCTCCGGGACTGTGGAGACCCAGTACTTC. Together with reference TRBV9 and TRBJ2-5, the CDR3 gives the full variable domain: DSGVTQTPKHLITATGQRVTLRCSPRSGDLSVYWYQQSLDQGLQFLIQYYNGEERAKGNILERFSAQQFPDLHSELNLSSLELGDSALYFCASSSGTVETQYFGPGTRLLVL.

The CDR3 reads CATSRDRGYTEAFF. The CDR3 DNA reads TGTGCCACCAGCAGAGATCGGGGGTACACTGAAGCTTTCTTT. The J gene is TRBJ1-1, the V gene TRBV15; TRBD1 might be the D (5 bases). The CDR3 consists of 14 residues. Deletions cut 0 bases from V and 3 bases from J, with 8 bases between. CDR1 LNHNV and CDR2 YYDKDF come from the germline V gene (reference sequence). Together with reference TRBV15 and TRBJ1-1, the CDR3 gives the full variable domain: DAMVIQNPRYQVTQFGKPVTLSCSQTLNHNVMYWYQQKSSQAPKLLFHYYDKDFNNEADTPDNFQSRRPNTSFCFLDIRSPGLGDTAMYLCATSRDRGYTEAFFGQGTRLTVV.

This clone occurred a few times. V is TRBV28 and J is TRBJ1-4, with a tentative D call TRBD1 (6 bases). This CDR3 region has 13 residues. Germline loops: CDR1 MDHEN, CDR2 SYDVKM. Trimming removed 1 base from V and 11 bases from J, with 11 bases in between. CDR3 in amino acids: CASSLSGAGKLFF. The CDR3 DNA reads as TGTGCCAGCAGTTTATCAGGGGCCGGGAAACTGTTTTTT.

The rearrangement uses TRBV4-1 and TRBJ1-1, with TRBD1 matching over 9 bases. V was pared by 3 bases and J by 4 bases, with 3 bases of the junction left unmatched. Germline V CDR1 and CDR2: MGHRA, YSYEKL. This CDR3 has 14 amino acids. The CDR3 region has the DNA TGCGCCAGCAGCCATCAGGACAGGGGCACTGAAGCTTTCTTT. This codes for CASSHQDRGTEAFF.

The V gene is TRBV27, the J gene TRBJ2-7, with D possibly being TRBD1 (5 bases). V was clipped by 5 bases and J by 1 base, with 12 bases between them. Germline CDR1 is MNHEY and CDR2 is SMNVEV (reference sequence). This CDR3 has 14 residues. The CDR3 reads CASSPVDKSYEQYF. DNA of the CDR3: TGTGCCAGCAGTCCGGTGGACAAATCCTACGAGCAGTACTTC.

J is TRBJ2-4 and V is TRBV5-4; D call uncertain. With 2 bases removed from V and 6 bases from J, the gap between germline ends came to 6 bases. The germline V gene encodes CDR1 SGHNT and CDR2 YYREEE (reference sequence). The CDR3 loop spans 12 amino acids. The CDR3 protein is CASSFFGNIQYF. CDR3 nucleotides: TGTGCCAGCAGCTTTTTCGGAAACATTCAGTACTTC.